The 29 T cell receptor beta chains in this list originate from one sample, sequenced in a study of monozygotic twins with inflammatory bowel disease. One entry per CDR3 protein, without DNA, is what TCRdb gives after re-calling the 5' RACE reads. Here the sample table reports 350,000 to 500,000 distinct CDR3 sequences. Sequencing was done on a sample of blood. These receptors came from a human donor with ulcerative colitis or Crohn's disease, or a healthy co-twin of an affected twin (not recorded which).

CDR3 in amino acids: CASSPRTEGESPLHF. The gene calls are TRBV5-6 and TRBJ1-6; TCRdb's D gene call, TRBD1, goes unchecked for lack of DNA. CDR1 and CDR2 from the germline V gene are SGHDT and YYEEEE. The CDR3 runs to 15 residues.

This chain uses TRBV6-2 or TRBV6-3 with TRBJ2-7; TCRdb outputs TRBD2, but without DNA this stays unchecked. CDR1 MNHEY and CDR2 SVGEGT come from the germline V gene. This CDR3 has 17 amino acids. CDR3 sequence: CASSLIPGLAEIYEQYF.

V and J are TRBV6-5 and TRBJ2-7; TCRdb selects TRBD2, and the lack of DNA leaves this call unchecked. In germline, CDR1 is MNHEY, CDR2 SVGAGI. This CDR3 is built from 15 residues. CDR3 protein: CASSYRKLVLSEQYF.

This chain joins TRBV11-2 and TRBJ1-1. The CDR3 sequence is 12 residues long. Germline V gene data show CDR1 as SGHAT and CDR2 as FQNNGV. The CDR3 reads CASSLDPTAAFF.

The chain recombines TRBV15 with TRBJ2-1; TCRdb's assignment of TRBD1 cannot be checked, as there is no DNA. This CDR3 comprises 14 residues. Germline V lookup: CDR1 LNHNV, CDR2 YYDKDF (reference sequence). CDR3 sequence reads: CATSRGTYRGEQFF.

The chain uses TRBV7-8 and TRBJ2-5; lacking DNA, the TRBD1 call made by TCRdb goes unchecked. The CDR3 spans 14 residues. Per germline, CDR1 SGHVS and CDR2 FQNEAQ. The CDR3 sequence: CASSSPRAAETQYF.

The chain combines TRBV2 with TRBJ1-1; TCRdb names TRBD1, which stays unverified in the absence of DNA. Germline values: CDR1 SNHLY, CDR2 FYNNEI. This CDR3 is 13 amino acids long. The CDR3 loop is CASSRPPTDEAFF.

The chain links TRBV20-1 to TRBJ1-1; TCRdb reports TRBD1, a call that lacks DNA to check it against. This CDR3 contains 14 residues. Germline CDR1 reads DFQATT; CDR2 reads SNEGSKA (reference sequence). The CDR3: CSARTGGAPSEAFF.

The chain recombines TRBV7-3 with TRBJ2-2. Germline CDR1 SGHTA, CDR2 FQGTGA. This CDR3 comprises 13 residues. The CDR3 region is CASSLHYTGELFF. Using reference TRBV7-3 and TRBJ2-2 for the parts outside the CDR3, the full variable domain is GAGVSQTPSNKVTEKGKYVELRCDPISGHTALYWYRQSLGQGPEFLIYFQGTGAADDSGLPNDRFFAVRPEGSVSTLKIQRTERGDSAVYLCASSLHYTGELFFGEGSRLTVL.

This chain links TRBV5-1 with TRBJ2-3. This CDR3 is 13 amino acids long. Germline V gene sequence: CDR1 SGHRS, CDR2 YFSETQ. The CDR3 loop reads CASSILATDTQYF. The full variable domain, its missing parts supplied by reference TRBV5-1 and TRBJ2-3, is KAGVTQTPRYLIKTRGQQVTLSCSPISGHRSVSWYQQTPGQGLQFLFEYFSETQRNKGNFPGRFSGRQFSNSRSEMNVSTLELGDSALYLCASSILATDTQYFGPGTRLTVL.

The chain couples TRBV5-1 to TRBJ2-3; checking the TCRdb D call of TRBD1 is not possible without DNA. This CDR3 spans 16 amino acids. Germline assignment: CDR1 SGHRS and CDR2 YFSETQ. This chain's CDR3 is CASSKKQGVSGDTQYF.

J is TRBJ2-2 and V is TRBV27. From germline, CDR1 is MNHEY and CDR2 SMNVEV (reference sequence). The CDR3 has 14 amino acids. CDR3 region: CASSFGGQARELFF.

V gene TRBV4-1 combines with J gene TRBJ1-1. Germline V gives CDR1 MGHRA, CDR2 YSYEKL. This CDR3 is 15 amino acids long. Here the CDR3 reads CASSQVGLMNTEAFF.

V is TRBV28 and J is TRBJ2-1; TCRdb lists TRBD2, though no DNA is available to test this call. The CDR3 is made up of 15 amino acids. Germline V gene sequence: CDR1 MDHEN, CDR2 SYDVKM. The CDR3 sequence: CASSLRLAGLNEQFF.

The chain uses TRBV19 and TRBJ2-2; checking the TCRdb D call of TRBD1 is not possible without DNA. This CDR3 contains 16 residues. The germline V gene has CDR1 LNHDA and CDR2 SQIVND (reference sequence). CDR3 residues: CASSRGILANTGELFF. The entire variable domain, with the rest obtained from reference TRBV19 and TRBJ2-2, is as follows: DGGITQSPKYLFRKEGQNVTLSCEQNLNHDAMYWYRQDPGQGLRLIYYSQIVNDFQKGDIAEGYSVSREKKESFPLTVTSAQKNPTAFYLCASSRGILANTGELFFGEGSRLTVL.

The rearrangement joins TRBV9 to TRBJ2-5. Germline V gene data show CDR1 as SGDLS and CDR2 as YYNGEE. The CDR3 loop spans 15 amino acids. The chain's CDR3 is CASSVETTSRETQYF.

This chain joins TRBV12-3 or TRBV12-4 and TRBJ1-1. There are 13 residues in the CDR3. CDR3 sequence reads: CASGSSMNTEAFF.

CDR3 sequence: CASSQGVSRGYTF. The gene calls are TRBV14 and TRBJ1-2. The CDR3 is made up of 13 amino acids. Germline V lookup: CDR1 SGHDN, CDR2 FVKESK.

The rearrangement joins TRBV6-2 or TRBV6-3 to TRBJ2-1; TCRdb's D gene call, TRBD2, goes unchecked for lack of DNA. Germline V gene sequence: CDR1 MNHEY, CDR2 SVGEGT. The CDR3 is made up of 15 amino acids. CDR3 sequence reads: CASSPYGTSIYEQFF.

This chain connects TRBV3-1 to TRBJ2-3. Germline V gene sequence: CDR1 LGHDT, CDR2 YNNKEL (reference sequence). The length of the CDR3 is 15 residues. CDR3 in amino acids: CASSQDRVYTDTQYF.

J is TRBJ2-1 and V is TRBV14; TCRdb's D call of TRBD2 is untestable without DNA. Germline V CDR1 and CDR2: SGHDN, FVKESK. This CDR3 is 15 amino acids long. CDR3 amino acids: CASSRWTSGYNEQFF.

CDR3 amino acids: CSASPGTGVTDTQYF. V gene TRBV20-1 combines with J gene TRBJ2-3; the TRBD1 assignment by TCRdb is unverifiable without DNA. The CDR3 runs 15 residues. Looked up from germline, CDR1 is DFQATT and CDR2 is SNEGSKA (reference sequence).

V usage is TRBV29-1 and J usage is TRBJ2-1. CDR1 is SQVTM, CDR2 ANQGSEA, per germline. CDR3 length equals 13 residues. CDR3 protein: CSVWGMPYNEQFF.

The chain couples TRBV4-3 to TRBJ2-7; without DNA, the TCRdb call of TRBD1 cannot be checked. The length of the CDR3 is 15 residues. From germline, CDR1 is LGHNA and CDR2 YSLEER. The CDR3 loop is CASSQTGQSSYEQYF.

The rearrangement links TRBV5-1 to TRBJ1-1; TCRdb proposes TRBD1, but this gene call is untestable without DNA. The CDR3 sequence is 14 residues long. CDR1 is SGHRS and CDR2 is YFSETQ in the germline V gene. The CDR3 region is CASSPVTVNTEAFF.

The chain's CDR3 is CASSLDPRSQETQYF. This chain joins TRBV5-1 and TRBJ2-5; TCRdb reports TRBD1, a call that lacks DNA to check it against. The CDR3 has 15 amino acids. Germline assignment: CDR1 SGHRS and CDR2 YFSETQ.

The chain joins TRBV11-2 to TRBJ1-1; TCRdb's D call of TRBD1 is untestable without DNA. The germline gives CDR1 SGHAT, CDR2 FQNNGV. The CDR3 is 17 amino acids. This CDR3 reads CASSLKPGQVTNTEAFF.

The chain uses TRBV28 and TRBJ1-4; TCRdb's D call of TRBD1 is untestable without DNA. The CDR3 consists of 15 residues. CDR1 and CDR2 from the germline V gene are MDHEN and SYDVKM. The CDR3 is CASSSTGKTDEKLFF.

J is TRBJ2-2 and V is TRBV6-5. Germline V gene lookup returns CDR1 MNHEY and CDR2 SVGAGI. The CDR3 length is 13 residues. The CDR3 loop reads CASSYRDSRELFF.